One and the same sample provided the 20 T cell receptor beta chains below, sequenced in a study of spatial heterogeneity in lung cancer. This sample's time point: sample taken at primary tumor resection. Researchers sequenced whole RNA taken from tumor, nontumor lung or frozen PBMC without sorting. One entry per CDR3 protein results from TCRdb running MiXCR on the 5' RACE reads. This table has about 85,000 distinct CDR3 sequences, approximately 20% appearing once. Sequencing used PBMCs, obtained at surgery. These receptors were collected from a male donor with early-stage non-small cell lung cancer.

The rearrangement joins TRBV27 to TRBJ2-7, with D maybe TRBD2 (7 bases). This CDR3 comprises 14 residues. Germline V CDR1 and CDR2: MNHEY, SMNVEV (reference sequence). Trimming pared 2 bases from V and 4 bases from J, leaving 12 bases between. The CDR3 DNA is TGTGCCAGCAGTTTACGGGGGGCGAAATACGAGCAGTACTTC. This encodes CASSLRGAKYEQYF.

This clonotype was observed a handful of times. The chain joins TRBV7-9 to TRBJ2-3; 12 bases fit TRBD1. Looked up from germline, CDR1 is SEHNR and CDR2 is FQNEAQ (reference sequence). The CDR3 length is 18 residues. Trimming removed 3 bases from V and 1 base from J; junction bases left unmatched: 8. CDR3 sequence (DNA): TGTGCCAGCAGCTTCGGGACAGGGGGCCTGGTGCGCACAGATACGCAGTATTTT. This gives the protein CASSFGTGGLVRTDTQYF.

J is TRBJ1-1 and V is TRBV5-6; D is unclear. Looked up from germline, CDR1 is SGHDT and CDR2 is YYEEEE. The ends were cut back, 2 bases at V and 1 base at J, with 9 bases in the middle. This CDR3 contains 14 residues. CDR3 DNA: TGTGCCAGCAGCTTCGGACGGCCGAACACTGAAGCTTTCTTT. It encodes CASSFGRPNTEAFF.

This chain links TRBV10-1 with TRBJ2-3, with 11 bases lining up with TRBD2. V was pared by 2 bases and J by 4 bases, with 2 bases of the junction left unmatched. The germline V gene has CDR1 WNHNN and CDR2 SYGVQD (reference sequence). The length of the CDR3 is 15 residues. CDR3 region: CASSEASGRPDTQYF. The CDR3 nucleotides are TGCGCCAGCAGTGAGGCTAGCGGGAGGCCAGATACGCAGTATTTT.

The table lists this clonotype with a few counts. V and J are TRBV2 and TRBJ2-7; D might be TRBD1 or TRBD2, each matching 7 bases. Deletions cut 4 bases from V and 2 bases from J, with 12 bases between. The V gene's germline CDR1 is SNHLY and CDR2 FYNNEI. This CDR3 contains 14 residues. The CDR3 DNA follows: TGTGCCAGCAGTGGCGGGGGACAGACCTACGAGCAGTACTTC. This sequence encodes CASSGGGQTYEQYF.

This clonotype was recorded many times. The chain is built from TRBV7-6 and TRBJ2-2; D is tentatively TRBD1 or TRBD2 (5 bases each). CDR1 is SGHVS and CDR2 is FNYEAQ in the germline V gene. The germline V and J ends were trimmed by 6 bases and 6 bases, with 17 bases remaining between them. The CDR3 is made up of 15 amino acids. Here the CDR3 reads CASSSGTRWAGELFF. DNA of the CDR3: TGTGCCAGCAGTTCCGGGACCCGGTGGGCCGGGGAGCTGTTTTTT.

The chain employs TRBV19 and TRBJ1-6; D unclear. The CDR3 extends over 14 amino acids. CDR1 is LNHDA, CDR2 SQIVND, per germline (reference sequence). Trimming shortened V by 7 bases and J by 7 bases, and 14 bases separated the two germline ends. CDR3: CASNPGATNSPLHF. Written as DNA, the CDR3 is TGTGCCAGTAACCCGGGCGCGACCAATTCACCCCTCCACTTT. The full variable domain, in which reference TRBV19 and TRBJ1-6 provide the parts outside the CDR3, is DGGITQSPKYLFRKEGQNVTLSCEQNLNHDAMYWYRQDPGQGLRLIYYSQIVNDFQKGDIAEGYSVSREKKESFPLTVTSAQKNPTAFYLCASNPGATNSPLHFGNGTRLTVT.

The chain combines TRBV20-1 with TRBJ2-7, with 13 bases aligning to TRBD2. Per the germline V gene, CDR1 is DFQATT and CDR2 is SNEGSKA (reference sequence). CDR3 size: 15 residues. The ends lost 4 bases at V and 2 bases at J; junction bases unmatched: 5. Here the CDR3 DNA reads TGCAGTGCTATCGGGACTAGCGGGGCCCCCTACGAGCAGTACTTC. Amino acids: CSAIGTSGAPYEQYF.

This clonotype was observed a handful of times. This chain connects TRBV20-1 to TRBJ2-7; 9 bases agree with TRBD2. This CDR3 region has 17 residues. V was pared by 0 bases and J by 0 bases, with 9 bases of the junction left unmatched. Germline CDR1 DFQATT, CDR2 SNEGSKA (reference sequence). Here the CDR3 reads CSARDWVAGVTSYEQYF. CDR3 nucleotide sequence: TGCAGTGCTAGAGATTGGGTAGCGGGAGTTACCTCCTACGAGCAGTACTTC.

This clonotype appeared a few times. The chain recombines TRBV7-2 with TRBJ2-2; 11 bases match TRBD1. The CDR3 totals 17 residues. Losses at the gene ends were 6 bases for V and 5 bases for J; bases not matched to a gene: 11. Germline V gene sequence: CDR1 SGHTA, CDR2 FQGNSA. In DNA form, the CDR3 reads TGTGCCAGCAGTCGAAGCCGGGACAGGGGGACTACCGGGGAGCTGTTTTTT. As protein: CASSRSRDRGTTGELFF.

This chain joins TRBV9 and TRBJ1-6, with TRBD1 matching 10 bases. The CDR3 is 15 amino acids. The germline V gene has CDR1 SGDLS and CDR2 YYNGEE. V lost 1 base to trimming and J lost 10 bases; unmatched junction nucleotides: 5. CDR3 amino acids: CASSVSGTGESPLHF. The CDR3 DNA follows: TGTGCCAGCAGCGTATCCGGGACAGGGGAATCACCCCTCCACTTT.

This clonotype was picked up a small number of times. The chain is built from TRBV11-1 and TRBJ1-1; D is uncertain. Germline-derived CDR1 and CDR2 are SGHAT and FQDESV (reference sequence). V lost 1 base, J lost 1 base, and 7 bases lay in between. CDR3 length equals 14 residues. CDR3 in DNA: TGTGCCAGCAGCTTAGGGCTGGGGAACACTGAAGCTTTCTTT. Translation: CASSLGLGNTEAFF.

This clonotype was detected a few times. This rearrangement joins TRBV24-1 to TRBJ2-2; D not certain. The CDR3 is 13 amino acids. Looked up from germline, CDR1 is KGHDR and CDR2 is SFDVKD. The V and J ends lost 8 bases and 6 bases respectively, with 12 bases between them. Here the CDR3 DNA reads TGTGCCACCACCGAAAGGGATTCCGGGGAGCTGTTTTTT. This codes for CATTERDSGELFF.

The chain recombines TRBV4-3 with TRBJ2-3; D perhaps matches TRBD1 (6 bases). V lost 0 bases and J 8 bases, leaving 21 bases between the germline ends. This CDR3 spans 17 amino acids. Per germline, CDR1 LGHNA and CDR2 YSLEER. The CDR3 nucleotides are TGCGCCAGCAGCCAAGATGGGCCAGGGGTAGTGTCGGCTACGCAGTATTTT. This translates into CASSQDGPGVVSATQYF.

This clonotype was observed a handful of times. This rearrangement joins TRBV28 to TRBJ2-5; 8 nucleotides agree with TRBD1. Trimming removed 4 bases from V and 7 bases from J; junction bases left unmatched: 8. The CDR3 totals 14 residues. CDR1 MDHEN and CDR2 SYDVKM come from the germline V gene. Here the CDR3 DNA reads TGTGCCAGCAGTTCCCAGGACAGGGTGGGGACCCAGTACTTC. Its protein product is CASSSQDRVGTQYF.

On this clonotype: The limits of the CDR3 on the DNA are not certain, so only TCRdb's listed CDR3 is given. V and J are TRBV29-1 and TRBJ1-2; the tabulated D call, TRBD1, remains unverified against the DNA. Both ends counted, the CDR3 spans 13 residues. Germline V gene data show CDR1 as SQVTM and CDR2 as ANQGSEA. This CDR3 is CSVDRGKNYGCTF.

The chain carries TRBV28 and TRBJ1-6; D call uncertain. The CDR3 sequence is 14 residues long. V was cut by 2 bases and J by 9 bases, with 11 bases left in between. From germline, CDR1 is MDHEN and CDR2 SYDVKM. CDR3 in DNA: TGTGCCAGCAGTTTAGGTGTCAGTTCTTCACCCCTCCACTTT. Protein: CASSLGVSSSPLHF.

This clonotype was seen a handful of times. The chain has TRBV27 and TRBJ1-2, with D uncertain. Trimming removed 1 base at V and 2 bases at J, with 5 bases between. The CDR3 extends over 13 amino acids. Looked up from germline, CDR1 is MNHEY and CDR2 is SMNVEV (reference sequence). The CDR3 sequence: CASSLFGNYGYTF. The CDR3 nucleotides read TGTGCCAGCAGTTTATTCGGGAACTATGGCTACACCTTC.

This clonotype was observed a few times. The CDR3 here is CSLGGGEGYTQYF. The CDR3 DNA follows: TGCAGCCTCGGGGGAGGCGAGGGCTATACGCAGTATTTT. The V and J genes are TRBV29-1 and TRBJ2-3, with D tentatively TRBD2 (6 bases). Germline CDR1 reads SQVTM; CDR2 reads ANQGSEA. Trimming removed 8 bases from V and 7 bases from J, with 19 bases in between. The CDR3 covers 13 residues.

This clonotype has just a few counts. In DNA, the CDR3 is TGTGCCAGCTCACCCCTGGTTCGAGAGGGGGAAAAACTGTTTTTT. Amino acids: CASSPLVREGEKLFF. This chain joins TRBV18 and TRBJ1-4, with D possibly being TRBD1 (5 bases). Germline CDR1 KGHSH, CDR2 LQKENI. The length of the CDR3 is 15 residues. V was shortened by 3 bases and J by 8 bases, with 16 bases between the two germline ends.